This T cell receptor beta chain was sequenced during a study of human T cells and chemical hapten exposure. As for the study in general: The patch tests put 0.01% DPC on the skin of the upper back and were read 6 days later. Alopecia areata, totalis and universalis patients, mostly female, were included.

One entry per CDR3 protein, called by TCRdb with MiXCR from the RACE reads. This table has about 120,000 distinct CDR3 sequences, approximately 12% appearing once. Described time point: pre-sensitization, week 0. Regarding treatment: therapeutic diphenylcyclopropenone sensitization with weekly scalp DPC. About this clonotype itself: What it binds is not known.

Points from the study as a whole: Large CDR3 similarity clusters arose significantly more often from expanded TCRs than from controls. There was alopecia in the donors, so their immune response may differ from that of healthy people.

The clonotype originates from a woman between 18 and 29 years old with alopecia areata. Some clones in this sample may be carry-over from other donors' samples. The source was whole blood, collected in connection with sensitization to the hapten diphenylcyclopropenone (DPC).

CDR3: CASSSAAGPNTEAFF. CDR3 sequence (DNA): TGTGCCAGCTCATCAGCGGCAGGACCGAACACTGAAGCTTTCTTT. The V gene is TRBV18, the J gene TRBJ1-1; D is uncertain. Germline lookup yields CDR1 KGHSH and CDR2 LQKENI. The V and J ends lost 5 bases and 1 base respectively, with 14 bases between them. This CDR3 has 15 amino acids.